The clone carrying this T cell receptor (beta chain) was seen many times. Its antigen is as yet unknown. The sample is drawn from a study of T-cell reconstitution after alpha-beta-depleted transplantation in children. General observations from the study: Hyperexpanded clones declined; after one year, newly produced T cells mostly supplied diversity. Surviving recipient T cells and thymic progenitors accounted for the high day-60 TCRbeta diversity observed in some patients. Several hundred expanded graft clones reportedly supplied alpha-beta T cells about two months after transplant.

TCRbeta library construction was performed incorporating unique molecular identifiers. TCRdb itself ran the PCR reads through MiXCR, one entry per CDR3 protein. The sample holds roughly 100,000 distinct CDR3 sequences, around 6% seen once. The germline CDR1 and CDR2 sequences are DFQATT and SNEGSKA (reference sequence). The CDR3 length is 15 residues. Trimming pared 3 bases from V and 2 bases from J, leaving 17 bases between. Material: PBMCs, mostly from graft donor cells, obtained 60 days after TCRalphabeta/CD19-depleted stem cell transplant. This TCR derives from a female patient younger than 10 who had a stem cell transplant for Fanconi anemia, so the T cells may come from the graft donor. This chain connects TRBV20-1 to TRBJ2-7; no clear D. This CDR3 is CSARSPNEHAYEQYF. The CDR3 nucleotides read TGCAGTGCTAGGTCGCCAAACGAACACGCCTACGAGCAGTACTTC.